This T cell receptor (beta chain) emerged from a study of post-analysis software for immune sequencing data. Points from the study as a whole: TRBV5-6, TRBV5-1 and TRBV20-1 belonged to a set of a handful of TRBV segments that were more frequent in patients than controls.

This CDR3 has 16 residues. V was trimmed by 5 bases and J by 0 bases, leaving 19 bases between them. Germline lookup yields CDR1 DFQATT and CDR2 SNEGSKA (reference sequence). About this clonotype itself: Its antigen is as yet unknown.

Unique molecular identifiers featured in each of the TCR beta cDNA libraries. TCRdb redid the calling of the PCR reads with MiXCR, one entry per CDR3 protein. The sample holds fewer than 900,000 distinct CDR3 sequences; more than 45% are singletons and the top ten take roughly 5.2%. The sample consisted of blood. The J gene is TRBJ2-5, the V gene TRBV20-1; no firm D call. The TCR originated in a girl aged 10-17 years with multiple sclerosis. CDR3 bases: TGCAGTGCTTCCACGGATCCTTACCTGTACCAAGAGACCCAGTACTTC. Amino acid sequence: CSASTDPYLYQETQYF.